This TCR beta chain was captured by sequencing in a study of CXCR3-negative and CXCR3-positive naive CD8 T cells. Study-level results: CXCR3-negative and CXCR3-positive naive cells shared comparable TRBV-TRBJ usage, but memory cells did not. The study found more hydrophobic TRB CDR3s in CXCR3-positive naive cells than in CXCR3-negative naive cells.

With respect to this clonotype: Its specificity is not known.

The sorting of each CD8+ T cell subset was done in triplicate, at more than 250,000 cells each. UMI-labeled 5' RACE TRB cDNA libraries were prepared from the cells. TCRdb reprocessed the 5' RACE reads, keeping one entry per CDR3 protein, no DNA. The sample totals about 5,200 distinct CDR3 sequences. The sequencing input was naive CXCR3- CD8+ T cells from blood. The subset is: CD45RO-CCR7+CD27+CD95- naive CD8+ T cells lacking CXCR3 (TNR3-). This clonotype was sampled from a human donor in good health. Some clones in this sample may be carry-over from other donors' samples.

CDR3: CASSSRASNTGELFF. This chain connects TRBV5-4 to TRBJ2-2. Germline-derived CDR1 and CDR2 are SGHNT and YYREEE (reference sequence). CDR3 length equals 15 residues.